A selection of T cell receptor beta chains follows, all from one sample in a study of cytomegalovirus exposure and HLA in healthy donors. Sequencing used immunoSEQ multiplex PCR; TCRdb keeps in-frame clones, though not all of them. The profile shows under 150,000 clones, 60% to 80% of them singletons. Sequences were obtained from PBMCs. The receptors originated from a woman aged 25 to 39 in good health and CMV-seropositive. CDR3s include the opening cysteine and the closing phenylalanine or tryptophan. The D gene is left open where the match is weak. Clone sizes are given selectively: once, few, many, or a class where the clone is expanded.

j_call: TRBJ1-2; d_call: .; v_call: TRBV2; clone_size: .; cdr3_nt: TGTGCCAGCTTCCGGGACTATGGCTACACCTTC; cdr3_aa: CASFRDYGYTF
j_call: TRBJ2-1; d_call: .; v_call: TRBV6-1; clone_size: .; cdr3_nt: TGTGCCAGCAGTGACTGGGGACAGGGGGGGGGACTAGCGAAACACAATGAGCAGTTCTTC; cdr3_aa: CASSDWGQGGGLAKHNEQFF
j_call: TRBJ2-6; d_call: .; v_call: TRBV30; clone_size: once; cdr3_nt: TGTGCCTGGAGTTTCCAAGGCGGGGCTGGGGCCAACGTCCTGACTTTC; cdr3_aa: CAWSFQGGAGANVLTF
j_call: TRBJ1-2; d_call: .; v_call: TRBV27; clone_size: .; cdr3_nt: TGTGCCAGCAGTTTAGGGGGCGATCCCTATGGCTACACCTTC; cdr3_aa: CASSLGGDPYGYTF
j_call: TRBJ2-1; d_call: TRBD2; v_call: TRBV30; clone_size: .; cdr3_nt: TGTGCCTGGAGGCCGGGGGGTTGGGATGAGCAGTTCTTC; cdr3_aa: CAWRPGGWDEQFF
j_call: TRBJ2-7; d_call: .; v_call: TRBV25-1; clone_size: .; cdr3_nt: TGTGCCAGCAGTGTTTCTCTCCTTCCGTCCTACGAGCAGTACTTC; cdr3_aa: CASSVSLLPSYEQYF
j_call: TRBJ2-7; d_call: .; v_call: TRBV5-1; clone_size: .; cdr3_nt: TGCGCCAGCAGCTTGGCCACAGGTTCCTACGAGCAGTACTTC; cdr3_aa: CASSLATGSYEQYF
j_call: TRBJ2-3; d_call: .; v_call: TRBV2; clone_size: few; cdr3_nt: TGTGCCAGCATGTCGGTAGTCGGTTCGGTCGCAGATACGCAGTATTTT; cdr3_aa: CASMSVVGSVADTQYF
j_call: TRBJ2-1; d_call: TRBD2; v_call: TRBV4-2; clone_size: .; cdr3_nt: TGTGCCAGCAGCCCCAGTAGCGGGAGGGAAATATACAATGAGCAGTTCTTC; cdr3_aa: CASSPSSGREIYNEQFF
j_call: TRBJ1-5; d_call: TRBD1; v_call: TRBV29-1; clone_size: .; cdr3_nt: TGCAGCGTTGAAGAGACAGGGGGCGGTCAGCCCCAGCATTTT; cdr3_aa: CSVEETGGGQPQHF
j_call: TRBJ2-3; d_call: .; v_call: TRBV7-7; clone_size: .; cdr3_nt: TGTGCTAGCAGCCGTTATTCTGTCGATACGCAGTATTTT; cdr3_aa: CASSRYSVDTQYF
j_call: TRBJ2-1; d_call: TRBD2; v_call: TRBV10-3; clone_size: .; cdr3_nt: TGTGCCATCAGAAATACTAGCGGGGTGGTTTATGAGCAGTTCTTC; cdr3_aa: CAIRNTSGVVYEQFF
j_call: TRBJ2-7; d_call: TRBD2; v_call: TRBV5-5; clone_size: .; cdr3_nt: TGTGCCAGCAGCTTGGTTTCTAGCGGGGGCTACGAGCAGTACTTC; cdr3_aa: CASSLVSSGGYEQYF
j_call: TRBJ2-3; d_call: TRBD1; v_call: TRBV9; clone_size: .; cdr3_nt: TGTGCCAGCAGCCCCCGGGACAGGGTACAACTAACAGATACGCAGTATTTT; cdr3_aa: CASSPRDRVQLTDTQYF
j_call: TRBJ2-3; d_call: .; v_call: TRBV30; clone_size: .; cdr3_nt: TGTGCCTGGAGTGAAGGAGGGTTCACAGATACGCAGTATTTT; cdr3_aa: CAWSEGGFTDTQYF
j_call: TRBJ1-2; d_call: .; v_call: TRBV11-2; clone_size: .; cdr3_nt: TGTGCCAGCAGCTTAATACAGCCATATGGCTACACCTTC; cdr3_aa: CASSLIQPYGYTF
j_call: TRBJ2-5; d_call: TRBD1; v_call: TRBV7-9; clone_size: .; cdr3_nt: TGTGCCAGCAGCCCCAGGGGGCCAGAGACCCAGTACTTC; cdr3_aa: CASSPRGPETQYF
j_call: TRBJ2-3; d_call: TRBD2; v_call: TRBV5-1; clone_size: .; cdr3_nt: TGCGCCAGCAGCAGGACTAGCGGGGCAACAGATACGCAGTATTTT; cdr3_aa: CASSRTSGATDTQYF
j_call: TRBJ2-5; d_call: TRBD1; v_call: TRBV19; clone_size: few; cdr3_nt: TGTGCCAGTAGTGTAATGACAGGGGAGGAGACCCAGTACTTC; cdr3_aa: CASSVMTGEETQYF
j_call: TRBJ1-2; d_call: .; v_call: TRBV6-5; clone_size: .; cdr3_nt: TGTGCCAGCAGTTACCTGGACCCCGCCTCGGGAGGCTACACCTTC; cdr3_aa: CASSYLDPASGGYTF
j_call: TRBJ2-6; d_call: .; v_call: TRBV19; clone_size: .; cdr3_nt: TGTGCCAGTAGTATATCGGGGTCTTATGGGGCCAACGTCCTGACTTTC; cdr3_aa: CASSISGSYGANVLTF
j_call: TRBJ1-4; d_call: .; v_call: TRBV7-8; clone_size: few; cdr3_nt: TGTGCCAGCAGTCGAACCTCGGGTAATGAAAAACTGTTTTTT; cdr3_aa: CASSRTSGNEKLFF
j_call: TRBJ2-1; d_call: TRBD1; v_call: TRBV7-3; clone_size: .; cdr3_nt: TGTGCCAGCAGCACTCTGGACAGGGGTTTCGATGAGCAGTTCTTC; cdr3_aa: CASSTLDRGFDEQFF
j_call: TRBJ2-1; d_call: TRBD2; v_call: TRBV7-9; clone_size: .; cdr3_nt: TGTGCCAGCAGCTTTGGTGTCGGCGGGGGGGTTGGCAATGAGCAGTTCTTC; cdr3_aa: CASSFGVGGGVGNEQFF
j_call: TRBJ1-5; d_call: TRBD1; v_call: TRBV29-1; clone_size: once; cdr3_nt: TGCAGCGTCGGACAGGGGGACAATCAGCCCCAGCATTTT; cdr3_aa: CSVGQGDNQPQHF
j_call: TRBJ1-1; d_call: .; v_call: TRBV30; clone_size: .; cdr3_nt: TGTGCCTGGACGTCTTCTCCGGGGGACACTGAAGCTTTCTTT; cdr3_aa: CAWTSSPGDTEAFF
j_call: TRBJ1-4; d_call: TRBD1; v_call: TRBV2; clone_size: .; cdr3_nt: TGTGCCAGCAGTAAACAGGGGTACGGTAATGAAAAACTGTTTTTT; cdr3_aa: CASSKQGYGNEKLFF
j_call: TRBJ1-6; d_call: .; v_call: TRBV2; clone_size: .; cdr3_nt: TGTGCCAGCAGTGATCTGGGGAGGCCCCTCCACTTT; cdr3_aa: CASSDLGRPLHF
j_call: TRBJ1-4; d_call: .; v_call: TRBV10-3; clone_size: .; cdr3_nt: TGTGCCATCAGTGAAGCGGGTTCGCTGGGCAATGAAAAACTGTTTTTT; cdr3_aa: CAISEAGSLGNEKLFF
j_call: TRBJ2-7; d_call: TRBD2; v_call: TRBV6-1; clone_size: .; cdr3_nt: TGTGCCAGCAGTGAGCGGGGGACTAGAGTATACGAGCAGTACTTC; cdr3_aa: CASSERGTRVYEQYF
j_call: TRBJ1-2; d_call: .; v_call: TRBV1; clone_size: .; cdr3_nt: TGCACCAGCAGCCAAGATTGCTCTCAGGGCTACACCTTC; cdr3_aa: CTSSQDCSQGYTF
j_call: TRBJ2-3; d_call: .; v_call: TRBV7-9; clone_size: .; cdr3_nt: TGTGCCAGCAGCTTAGCGGGGGCAGCGTGGGATACGCAGTATTTT; cdr3_aa: CASSLAGAAWDTQYF
j_call: TRBJ1-5; d_call: .; v_call: TRBV7-9; clone_size: .; cdr3_nt: TGTTCCAGCAGCCTTGACAGTCAGCCCCAGCATTTT; cdr3_aa: CSSSLDSQPQHF
j_call: TRBJ2-7; d_call: .; v_call: TRBV7-7; clone_size: .; cdr3_nt: TGTGCTAGCAGCTTACACCAAAAAGCCGAGCAGTACTTC; cdr3_aa: CASSLHQKAEQYF
j_call: TRBJ2-1; d_call: TRBD2; v_call: TRBV5-1; clone_size: .; cdr3_nt: TGCGCCAGCAGCTTACCTAGCGGGAGGGATAGCTCCTACAATGAGCAGTTCTTC; cdr3_aa: CASSLPSGRDSSYNEQFF
j_call: TRBJ2-3; d_call: TRBD2; v_call: TRBV11-2; clone_size: .; cdr3_nt: TGTGCCAGCAGCTTAGATCAGCGGGAGCGATCCTGGGATACGCAGTATTTT; cdr3_aa: CASSLDQRERSWDTQYF
j_call: TRBJ1-6; d_call: TRBD1; v_call: TRBV10-3; clone_size: .; cdr3_nt: TGTGCCACTACAGGGGCTGGGTCCTATAATTCACCCCTCCACTTT; cdr3_aa: CATTGAGSYNSPLHF
j_call: TRBJ1-4; d_call: TRBD1; v_call: TRBV4-1; clone_size: once; cdr3_nt: TGCGCCAGCAGCCGAGAAGGGGGCGGGACTAATGAAAAACTGTTTTTT; cdr3_aa: CASSREGGGTNEKLFF
j_call: TRBJ2-1; d_call: .; v_call: TRBV9; clone_size: .; cdr3_nt: TGTGCCAGCAGCTCCTTTACAGGGTTGGGTGAGCAGTTCTTC; cdr3_aa: CASSSFTGLGEQFF
j_call: TRBJ1-1; d_call: .; v_call: TRBV19; clone_size: once; cdr3_nt: TGTGCCAGTAGTATACGGGAGGGGCGAACGAACACTGAAGCTTTCTTT; cdr3_aa: CASSIREGRTNTEAFF
j_call: TRBJ1-4; d_call: .; v_call: TRBV5-5; clone_size: once; cdr3_nt: TGTGCCAGCAGCTGGAACCCCGGGGAGAGGGAAAAACTGTTTTTT; cdr3_aa: CASSWNPGEREKLFF
j_call: TRBJ1-1; d_call: TRBD1; v_call: TRBV18; clone_size: .; cdr3_nt: TGTGCCAGCTCACCGACAGGGTTGAGGACTGAAGCTTTCTTT; cdr3_aa: CASSPTGLRTEAFF
j_call: TRBJ2-1; d_call: TRBD1; v_call: TRBV25-1; clone_size: .; cdr3_nt: TGTGCCAGCAGTGACTCCGACCCCGGGACAGTCTACAATGAGCAGTTCTTC; cdr3_aa: CASSDSDPGTVYNEQFF
j_call: TRBJ2-7; d_call: .; v_call: TRBV7-8; clone_size: .; cdr3_nt: TGTGCCAGCAAGGGGCTGGACGAGCAGTACTTC; cdr3_aa: CASKGLDEQYF
j_call: TRBJ1-1; d_call: .; v_call: TRBV28; clone_size: few; cdr3_nt: TGTGCCAGCAGTTTTGGAGGGGAGTCCACCGAAGCTTTCTTT; cdr3_aa: CASSFGGESTEAFF
j_call: TRBJ1-1; d_call: .; v_call: TRBV29-1; clone_size: .; cdr3_nt: TGCAGCGTGCAGGGTTACACTGAAGCTTTCTTT; cdr3_aa: CSVQGYTEAFF
j_call: TRBJ1-1; d_call: .; v_call: TRBV12-5; clone_size: .; cdr3_nt: TGTGCTAGTGGTCTGGGAACGCAGGGATTGAACACTGAAGCTTTCTTT; cdr3_aa: CASGLGTQGLNTEAFF
j_call: TRBJ1-2; d_call: TRBD1; v_call: TRBV6-6; clone_size: .; cdr3_nt: TGTGCCAGCAGTTACCCCGGAACAGGGGGGGACTATGGCTACACCTTC; cdr3_aa: CASSYPGTGGDYGYTF
j_call: TRBJ2-7; d_call: .; v_call: TRBV19; clone_size: few; cdr3_nt: TGTGCCAGTAGCCCAGGTGGCTGGGCATACGAGCAGTACTTC; cdr3_aa: CASSPGGWAYEQYF
j_call: TRBJ2-3; d_call: .; v_call: TRBV18; clone_size: .; cdr3_nt: TGTGCCAGCTCACCCGCGGGTTCAACAGATACGCAGTATTTT; cdr3_aa: CASSPAGSTDTQYF
j_call: TRBJ1-5; d_call: TRBD1; v_call: TRBV6-1; clone_size: .; cdr3_nt: TGTGCCAGCAGTCCTGACAGGGCGGGGCAGCCCCAGCATTTT; cdr3_aa: CASSPDRAGQPQHF
j_call: TRBJ1-3; d_call: TRBD1; v_call: TRBV18; clone_size: .; cdr3_nt: TGTGCCAGCTCACGACAGGGGGCTCTCTCTGGAAACACCATATATTTT; cdr3_aa: CASSRQGALSGNTIYF
j_call: TRBJ2-3; d_call: TRBD2; v_call: TRBV11-2; clone_size: few; cdr3_nt: TGTGCCAGCGAATTTAGCGGGGGGGCTTTTGATACGCAGTATTTT; cdr3_aa: CASEFSGGAFDTQYF
j_call: TRBJ2-7; d_call: .; v_call: TRBV6-5; clone_size: .; cdr3_nt: TGTGCCAGCAGAACTCACAGCAGTACCGACGAGCAGTACTTC; cdr3_aa: CASRTHSSTDEQYF
j_call: TRBJ1-5; d_call: .; v_call: TRBV5-8; clone_size: once; cdr3_nt: TGTGCCAGCGGGCCCACGGGGAACAATCAGCCCCAGCATTTT; cdr3_aa: CASGPTGNNQPQHF
j_call: TRBJ2-1; d_call: .; v_call: TRBV27; clone_size: .; cdr3_nt: TGTGCCAGCAGTGTAATGGGCCATGAGCAGTTCTTC; cdr3_aa: CASSVMGHEQFF
j_call: TRBJ1-1; d_call: .; v_call: TRBV19; clone_size: once; cdr3_nt: TGTGCCAGTAGTCTGGATGACTACAGGGCCAACACTGAAGCTTTCTTT; cdr3_aa: CASSLDDYRANTEAFF
j_call: TRBJ2-2; d_call: .; v_call: TRBV4-1; clone_size: .; cdr3_nt: TGCGCCAGCAGCCAAGACAGGGTGAGGACCGGGGAGCTGTTTTTT; cdr3_aa: CASSQDRVRTGELFF
j_call: TRBJ2-7; d_call: .; v_call: TRBV5-1; clone_size: once; cdr3_nt: TGCGCCAGCAGCTTGGGGGGACTCTCCGGCGGGCAGTACTTC; cdr3_aa: CASSLGGLSGGQYF
j_call: TRBJ1-3; d_call: .; v_call: TRBV5-6; clone_size: .; cdr3_nt: TGTGCCAGCAGCTTGGAGTGGCGGCTGGGCCAGGGGCAATTGAACACCATATATTTT; cdr3_aa: CASSLEWRLGQGQLNTIYF